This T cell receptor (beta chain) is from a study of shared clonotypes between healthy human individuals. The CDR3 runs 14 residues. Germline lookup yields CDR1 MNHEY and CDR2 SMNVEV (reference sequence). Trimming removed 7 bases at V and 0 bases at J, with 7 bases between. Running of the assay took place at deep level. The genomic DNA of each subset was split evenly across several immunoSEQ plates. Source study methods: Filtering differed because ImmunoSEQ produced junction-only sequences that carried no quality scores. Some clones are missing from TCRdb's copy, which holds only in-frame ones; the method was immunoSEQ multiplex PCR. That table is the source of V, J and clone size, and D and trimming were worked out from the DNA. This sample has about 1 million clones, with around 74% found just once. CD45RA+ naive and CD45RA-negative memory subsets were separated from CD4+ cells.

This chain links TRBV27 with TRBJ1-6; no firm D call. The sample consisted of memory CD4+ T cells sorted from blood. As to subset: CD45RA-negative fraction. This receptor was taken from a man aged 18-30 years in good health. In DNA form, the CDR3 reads TGTGCCAGCACAAGGGACTCCTATAATTCACCCCTCCACTTT. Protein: CASTRDSYNSPLHF.